This T cell receptor (beta chain) came from a study of cytomegalovirus exposure and HLA in healthy donors (dated by TCRdb to 2016 to 2017). Background for the entire study: An earlier analysis of some 600 of the donors reported around 280 Gb of sequence data and 95 million to 120 million unique TCR beta sequences obtained from some 170 million T cells. On average, about 200,000 unique TCR beta nucleotide sequences were sequenced per donor among 350 to 400 genotyped donors of the cohort, with roughly 20% of those sequences being non-productive. Rather than drawing on any new phenotypic data, the later analysis identified candidate immune exposures from TCR beta sequences and the way those sequences occurred across donors. HLA typing included class I and class II loci at four-digit resolution. The genetic ancestry cluster associated with self-reported Caucasian donors included roughly 84% of the roughly 400 genotyped donors. An earlier analysis of approximately 580 of the donors used high-throughput TCR beta sequencing to judge whether each TCR beta V gene segment behaved as functional or pseudogenic. An early release that covered about 600 HLA-typed donors contained approximately 300 gigabases of sequencing data and about 84 million unique TCR sequences. The study was designed to test whether signatures of past pathogen exposure could be identified by cataloging public T cell receptors. The number of donors typed differed by locus, with about 629-630 for A, B, C, DRB1 and DQB1, more than 500 for DQA1, about 610 for DPA1, and approximately 470 for DPB1. A later genetic analysis used genome-wide SNP genotypes for about 65% of the 666 donors, treating that subset as a discovery cohort. Donor age, sex, ethnicity and CMV serostatus were collected together with the repertoire data. To predict cytomegalovirus infection status, the study brought together high-throughput TCR immunosequencing, statistical association of individual TCRs with disease status, and machine learning. About 5 DR-DQ haplotypes were handled as single units for association and clustering, since linkage in the cohort was strong. A later analysis re-examined previously published TCR beta repertoires from roughly 720 donors and added high-resolution HLA genotyping to investigate patterns of TCR occurrence. A separate validation cohort of roughly 110 different subjects was used in addition to the approximately 610-subject first cohort. The study used immunosequencing to profile the T cell repertoires of hundreds of subjects and linked those repertoires to cytomegalovirus serostatus. Every repertoire in the discovery cohort had been generated on one and the same sequencing platform. Beyond this particular receptor, the publication reports: An association between a missense DCLRE1C variant and V-gene and J-gene trimming of TCR beta chains was found in a later genetic analysis and replicated in an independent cohort. Three of the identified cytomegalovirus-associated TCR beta chains were confirmed in vitro to be specific for cytomegalovirus antigens. In an earlier analysis of 587 of the donors, most TCR beta V segments appeared in productive rearrangements about 87% or about 30% of the time, broadly matching IMGT annotations. Only TCR beta chains were sequenced in this cohort, and the absence of alpha or paired-chain data limited detectable features. Specific HLA alleles were associated with 15,000 to 20,000 TCR beta sequences at a false discovery rate of 0.05 in a later analysis. In a later analysis, TCR association rates were found to vary across HLA loci, with the most associated TCRs seen for DRB1 alleles and the fewest for HLA-C alleles. In a later genetic analysis, fewer N-insertions in productive TCRs were reported among donors in an Asian-associated ancestry cluster than the 666-donor mean. In a later analysis, HLA-associated TCR beta chains showed more clonal expansion and lower generation probabilities than non-associated chains that were equally common. A cluster of highly shared sequence variants was judged likely to be a technical artifact of the sequencing pipeline. Linkage disequilibrium might explain the correlated functional status among segregating V segments, but an unknown experimental factor could not be ruled out. Cytomegalovirus status was reported to be diagnosed by the classifier with high specificity and sensitivity in both the original and validation cohorts. Most CMV-associated TCR beta chains appeared to be HLA-restricted in a later analysis, and the HLA associations seemed to be driven largely by CMV exposure. A further reported finding was that TCR beta sequences accurately predicted the HLA-A and HLA-B alleles for most subjects in the first cohort. Because the 87-base-pair reads could not distinguish some IMGT-functional V segments, including TRBV6-2 and TRBV6-3, those segments were excluded. Assigning TCR associations to individual alleles was difficult when HLA alleles, especially DR and DQ, strongly co-occurred. Because counts were too low, seventeen rarely observed V segments, including chromosome 9 orphons, were left out of the earlier analysis of 587 of the donors. Immune exposure information for the cohort was limited to CMV serostatus. According to a later analysis, parvovirus B19, influenza, CMV and Epstein-Barr virus appeared linked to several top co-occurrence clusters. The authors suggested that the approach could potentially be generalized to other disease states and immunological phenotypes. A total of 164 TCR beta chains were listed by the study as associated with cytomegalovirus. Roughly uniform sequencing depth across donors was assumed in presence/absence analyses, although this assumption may not hold. Because some donors lacked HLA typing at each locus, the association tests relied only on the typed subset. Across donors, most TCR sequences were observed very rarely, whereas some public TCRs were present in many individuals.

The library came from the immunoSEQ multiplex PCR assay. For the multiplex PCR, a mixture combining 60 forward primers for TCR Vbeta segments and 13 reverse primers for TCR Jbeta segments was used. Amplification of the CDR3 region of rearranged TCR beta genes was performed with a multiplex PCR assay on genomic DNA. Amplified TCR beta libraries were sequenced as 87-base-pair reads on the Illumina HiSeq System. The study's processing was this. In a later analysis, tens of millions of unique TCR beta chains were counted across the roughly 670 repertoires, and around 10 million of these chains were shared by at least two donors. Raw reads were error-corrected and collapsed into unique sequences by a nearest-neighbor algorithm in which closely related sequences were merged to remove PCR and sequencing errors. Alignment of CDR3 sequences to IMGT reference sequences was used to assign V, D and J gene segments. For a sequence to be retained, at least a six-nucleotide match to both a V gene segment and a J gene segment was required. Rearrangements were called productive when the CDR3 lacked stop codons and stayed in frame with V and J; all others were non-productive. Following IMGT convention, CDR3 was defined as the stretch from the second conserved V-encoded cysteine to the conserved J-encoded phenylalanine. The earlier analysis of 587 of the donors excluded sequences that lacked an unambiguous match to a single V gene segment. In an earlier analysis of 450 to 700 of the donors, V segments were called functional above 56.7% productive rearrangements and were called segregating when the between-donor standard deviation exceeded 5%. A statistical classification framework was built to diagnose cytomegalovirus status from the catalog of TCR beta chain sequences. V and J gene assignment, in a later analysis, came from comparing TCR nucleotide sequences with IMGT/GENE-DB human TR gene sequences. In a later analysis, CDR3 sequences and most-parsimonious VDJ recombination scenarios were assigned using the TCRdist pipeline. In a later analysis, each TCR beta chain was defined by its CDR3 amino acid sequence together with its V-gene family, and reads lacking a unique V-gene family were excluded. A later analysis removed several hundred highly shared, low-generation-probability nucleotide sequences to deal with suspected cross-contamination and a sequencing artifact. In a later analysis, a clonal expansion index was calculated for each public chain from normalized within-repertoire ranks of inferred template counts. Generation probabilities in a later analysis came from a VDJ recombination model fitted to out-of-frame rearrangements, and those results were checked against IGoR. In a later analysis, TCR-TCR, TCR-HLA and TCR-CMV co-occurrence was scored with hypergeometric tests, and a repertoire-size bias correction was applied to TCR pairs. In a later analysis, false discovery rates were estimated by permuting HLA or CMV assignments 20 times. In a later analysis, co-occurring TCRs were grouped using DBSCAN, with TCRdist sequence similarity added in when clustering inside HLA-allele-positive subsets. For co-occurrence clustering, repertoires with fewer than 30,000 or more than 120,000 public chains were excluded, along with about five repertoires with anomalous nucleotide sharing. TCRdb took this table from immuneACCESS and kept in-frame rearrangements with V and J called. Such tables lack part of the clones; where checked against another copy, unresolved V genes explain under half of the gap, and the rest is unexplained. D and trimming were read from the DNA, whereas the V and J calls and clone size are those reported in that table. The sample table lists 100,000 to 150,000 clones, over 60% of them with a count of one. The ten largest clones represent more than 4% of the sample.

On this clone: Its antigen specificity is not known. No much larger clonotype is one base removed from it; base qualities were not supplied.

The cohort consisted of hundreds of healthy bone marrow donors. All cohort members were sampled while nominally healthy, although unrecorded immune exposures were likely present. The donor tested CMV seropositive, placing the donor among the 289 seropositive members of the cohort. A peripheral blood sample was provided by each donor, and peripheral blood mononuclear cells were used for TCR beta sequencing. The Qiagen DNeasy Blood Extraction Kit was used to extract genomic DNA from the blood cell samples. At the junction V is shortened by 10 bases and J by 0 bases, with 16 bases in between. According to the germline V gene (reference sequence), CDR1 reads MNHEY and CDR2 reads SMNVEV. The CDR3 measures 15 amino acids from cysteine to phenylalanine. Only the CDR3 region is kept as DNA, spanning 45 bases read in frame from base 1.

The chain uses TRBV27 and TRBJ1-3; the D gene remains uncertain. Sample: PBMCs. The receptor was derived from a male donor in good health and CMV-seropositive. The DNA sequence reads TGTGCCACCCCCCCACAGTCTCTCTCTGGAAACACCATATATTTT. Its translation is CATPPQSLSGNTIYF.